The rows below give T cell receptor beta chains drawn from one sample of a study of PD-L1 blockade in urothelial cancer. The assay was immunoSEQ multiplex PCR, and TCRdb's table has in-frame clones only and misses some. The sample yields roughly 91,000 clones, roughly 84% seen once. The specimen was PBMCs, collected around atezolizumab (anti-PD-L1) treatment. The origin of the receptors is a man aged 60 to 69 with urothelial cancer. Both conserved end residues are part of each CDR3.

V	CDR3
TRBV4-1	CASSQDSDRGPVEQYF
TRBV2	CASSLQGFGYTF
TRBV7-6	CASSFRPLAGVGTGELFF
TRBV2	CASSSLAGVGSSYNEQFF
TRBV27	CASRSGGSYNSPLHF
TRBV5-4	CASSPGTSGVGEQFF
TRBV6-1	CASSWTSLGLNEQFF
TRBV7-2	CASSLAGVQETQYF
TRBV5-1	CASRTGQELYEQYF
TRBV7-3	CASSLGRTEGTEAFF
TRBV18	CASDTGSRNTIYF
TRBV2	CASSEGGQGRQPQHF
TRBV5-1	CASSPLRGWDRNANKGNGYTF
TRBV6-1	CASSEESSGVGYGYTF
TRBV15	CATSRSNSLLNYGYTF
TRBV10-3	CAIMTYSGGVTGELFF
TRBV18	CASSNPPGGVNQPQHF
TRBV25-1	CASSVTSGYNEQFF
TRBV9	CASSVEPGMKTQYF
TRBV15	CATSRGPTRGGNTIYF
TRBV28	CASSPAGTGVNTIYF
TRBV11-2	CASSLVGSGRGDEQYF
TRBV30	CAWSVGRNSNQPQHF
TRBV7-9	CASSSTMGRISYEQYF
TRBV30	CAWSVSQETQYF
TRBV19	CASSSPGTGQYEQYF
TRBV6-5	CASSPGQWHYGYTF
TRBV5-1	CASSSDSLQETQYF
TRBV12-5	CASGPGQGAILAEQFF
TRBV4-3	CASSPQATSGGYEQYF
TRBV7-9	CASSLSPGLNTEAFF
TRBV29-1	CSVGRGGFTDTQYF
TRBV14	CASSPRTGGGYGYTF
TRBV5-1	CASSREGQFYEQYF